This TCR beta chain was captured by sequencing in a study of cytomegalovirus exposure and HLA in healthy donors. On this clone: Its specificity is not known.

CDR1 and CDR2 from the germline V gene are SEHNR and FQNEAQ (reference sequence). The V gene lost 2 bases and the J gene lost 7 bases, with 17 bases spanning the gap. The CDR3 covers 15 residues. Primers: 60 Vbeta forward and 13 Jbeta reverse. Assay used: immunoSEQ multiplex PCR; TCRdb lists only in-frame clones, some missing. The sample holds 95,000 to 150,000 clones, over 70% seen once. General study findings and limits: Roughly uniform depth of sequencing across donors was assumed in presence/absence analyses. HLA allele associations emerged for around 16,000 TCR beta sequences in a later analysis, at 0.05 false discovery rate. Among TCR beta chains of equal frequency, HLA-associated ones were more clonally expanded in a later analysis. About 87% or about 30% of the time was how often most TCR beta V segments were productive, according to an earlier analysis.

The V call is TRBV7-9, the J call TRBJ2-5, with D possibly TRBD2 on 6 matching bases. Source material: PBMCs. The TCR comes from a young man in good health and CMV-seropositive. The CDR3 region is CASSLLDSRGRTQYF. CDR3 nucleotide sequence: TGTGCCAGCAGCTTATTAGACTCGCGGGGTCGGACCCAGTACTTC.